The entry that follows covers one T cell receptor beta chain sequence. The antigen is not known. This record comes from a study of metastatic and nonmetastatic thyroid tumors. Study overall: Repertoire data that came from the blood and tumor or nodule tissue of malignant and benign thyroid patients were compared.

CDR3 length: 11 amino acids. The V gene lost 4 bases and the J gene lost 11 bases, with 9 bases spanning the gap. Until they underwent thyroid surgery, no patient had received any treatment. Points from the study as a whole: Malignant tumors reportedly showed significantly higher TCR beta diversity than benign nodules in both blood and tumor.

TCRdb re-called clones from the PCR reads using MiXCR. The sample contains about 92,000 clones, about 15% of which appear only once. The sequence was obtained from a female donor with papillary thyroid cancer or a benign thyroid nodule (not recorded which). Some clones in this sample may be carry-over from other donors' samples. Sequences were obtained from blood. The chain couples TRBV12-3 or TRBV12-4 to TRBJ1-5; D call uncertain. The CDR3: CASSSLWAQHF. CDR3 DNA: TGTGCCAGCAGTTCCCTTTGGGCCCAGCATTTT.